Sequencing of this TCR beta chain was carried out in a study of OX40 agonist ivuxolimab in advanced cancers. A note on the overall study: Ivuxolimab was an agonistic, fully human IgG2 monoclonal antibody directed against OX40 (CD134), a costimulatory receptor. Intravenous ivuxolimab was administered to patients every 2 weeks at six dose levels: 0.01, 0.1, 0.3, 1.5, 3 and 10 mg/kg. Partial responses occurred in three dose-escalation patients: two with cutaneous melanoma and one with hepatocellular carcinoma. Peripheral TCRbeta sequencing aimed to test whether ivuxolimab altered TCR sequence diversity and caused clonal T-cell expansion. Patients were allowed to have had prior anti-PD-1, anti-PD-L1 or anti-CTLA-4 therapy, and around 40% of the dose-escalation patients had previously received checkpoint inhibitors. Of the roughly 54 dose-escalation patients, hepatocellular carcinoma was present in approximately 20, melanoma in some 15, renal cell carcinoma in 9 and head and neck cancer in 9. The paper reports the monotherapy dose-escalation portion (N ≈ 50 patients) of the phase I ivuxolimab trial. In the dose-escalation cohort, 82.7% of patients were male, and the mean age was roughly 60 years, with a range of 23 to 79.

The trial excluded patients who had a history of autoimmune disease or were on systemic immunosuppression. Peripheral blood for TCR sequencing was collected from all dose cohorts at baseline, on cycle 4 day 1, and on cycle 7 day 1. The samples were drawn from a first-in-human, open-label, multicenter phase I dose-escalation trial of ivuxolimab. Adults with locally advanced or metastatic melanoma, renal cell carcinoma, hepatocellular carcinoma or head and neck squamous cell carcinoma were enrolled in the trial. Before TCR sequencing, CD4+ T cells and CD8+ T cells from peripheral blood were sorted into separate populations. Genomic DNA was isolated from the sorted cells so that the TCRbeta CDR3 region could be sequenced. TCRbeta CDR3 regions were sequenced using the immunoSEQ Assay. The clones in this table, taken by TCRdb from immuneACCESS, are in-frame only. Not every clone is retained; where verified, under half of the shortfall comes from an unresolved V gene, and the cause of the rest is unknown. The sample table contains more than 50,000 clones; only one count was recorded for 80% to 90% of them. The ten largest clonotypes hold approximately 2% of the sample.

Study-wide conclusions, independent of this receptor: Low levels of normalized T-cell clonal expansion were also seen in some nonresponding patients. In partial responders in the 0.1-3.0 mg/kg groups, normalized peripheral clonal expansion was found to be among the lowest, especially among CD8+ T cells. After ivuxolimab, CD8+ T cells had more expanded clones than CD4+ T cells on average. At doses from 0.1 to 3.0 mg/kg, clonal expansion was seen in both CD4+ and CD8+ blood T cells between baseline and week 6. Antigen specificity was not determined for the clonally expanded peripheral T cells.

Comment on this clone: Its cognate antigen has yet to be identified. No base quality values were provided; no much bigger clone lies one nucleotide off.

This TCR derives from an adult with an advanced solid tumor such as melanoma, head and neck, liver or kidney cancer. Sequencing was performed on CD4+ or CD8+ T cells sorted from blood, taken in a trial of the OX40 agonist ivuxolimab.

Here is the DNA: TGTGCCAGCAGCCAAGAGCCTAGCGGGGGGCCCGAAGCCGGGGAGCTGTTTTTT. This translates into CASSQEPSGGPEAGELFF. The chain employs TRBV4-2 and TRBJ2-2, with 11 middle bases fitting TRBD2. The junction shows trimming of 0 bases on V and 6 bases on J, and the gene matches do not reach 9 bases of it. CDR1 LGHNA and CDR2 YNFKEQ were looked up in the germline V gene. Reading from cysteine to phenylalanine, the CDR3 counts 18 amino acids. Only the CDR3 portion is preserved as DNA: 54 bases, with reading frame beginning at the first base.